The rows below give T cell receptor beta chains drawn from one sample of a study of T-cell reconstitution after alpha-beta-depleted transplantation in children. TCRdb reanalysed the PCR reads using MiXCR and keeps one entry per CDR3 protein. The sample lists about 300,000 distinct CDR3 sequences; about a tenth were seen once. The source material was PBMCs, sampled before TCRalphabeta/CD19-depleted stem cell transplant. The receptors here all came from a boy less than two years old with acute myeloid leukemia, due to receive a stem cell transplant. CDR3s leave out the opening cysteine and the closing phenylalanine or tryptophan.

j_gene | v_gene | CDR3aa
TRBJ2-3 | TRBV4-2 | ASSLRGTSGGPGTDTQY
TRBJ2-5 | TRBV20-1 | SALLGLETQY
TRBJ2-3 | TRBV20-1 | SARGTSGRARSDTQY
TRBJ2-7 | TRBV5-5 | ASSSSLVHYEQY
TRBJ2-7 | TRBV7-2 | ASSLRTLGGAREQY
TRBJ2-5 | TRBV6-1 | ASRTGLQETQY
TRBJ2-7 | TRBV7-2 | ASSLDGLAGRREQY
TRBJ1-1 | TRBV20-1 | SAVRDRVTEAF
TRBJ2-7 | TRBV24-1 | ATSDLKDEQY
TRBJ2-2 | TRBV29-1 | SVVKSSGKGLYTGELF
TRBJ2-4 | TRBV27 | ASSLYRWGQNIQY
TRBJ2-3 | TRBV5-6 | ASSFRGDGTDTQY
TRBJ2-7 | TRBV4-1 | ASSQGRDGRYEQY
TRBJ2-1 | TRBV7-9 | ASSGINEQF
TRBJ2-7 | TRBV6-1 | ASSLRTSGRYEQY
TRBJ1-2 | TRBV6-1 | ASTKSRQGPNYGYT
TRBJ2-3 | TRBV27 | ASKQLWVAGITDTQY
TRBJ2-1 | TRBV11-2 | ASSRQGWNEQF
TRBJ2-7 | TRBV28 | ASSMGSYEQY
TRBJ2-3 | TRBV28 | ASRGQVETDTQY
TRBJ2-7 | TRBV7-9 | ASSLDRGASHEQY
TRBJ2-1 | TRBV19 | ASSGGVMAYNEQF
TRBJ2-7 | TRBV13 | ASSLATGLYEQY
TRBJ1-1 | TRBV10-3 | AISESRDRGDGTEAF
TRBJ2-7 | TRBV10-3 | AISNGQGPYEQY
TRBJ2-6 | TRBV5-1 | ASSQNRRGRDGANVLT
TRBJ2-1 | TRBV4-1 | ASSQAWVYYNEQF